This is a list of T cell receptor beta chains from one sample in a study of shared clonotypes between healthy human individuals. The method was immunoSEQ multiplex PCR; TCRdb's version includes in-frame clones alone and lacks a portion of them. In the table there are about 1 million clones, approximately 78% of which are singletons. The sample taken for sequencing was memory CD4+ T cells from PBMCs. These receptors originate from a man in his late teens or twenties in good health. Some clones in this sample may be carry-over from other donors' samples. Each CDR3 is given with its conserved first and last residue. Each record gives: J gene, D gene, clone size, V gene, CDR3 protein, CDR3 DNA. D genes are given only for firm matches. Where a row states a size, it is once, few, many or the class of an expanded clone; other rows omit it.

>TRBJ2-1|TRBD2|NA|TRBV29-1
CSAGPTSGSSYNEQFF
TGCAGCGCTGGCCCAACTAGCGGGAGCTCCTACAATGAGCAGTTCTTC
>TRBJ2-7|NA|many|TRBV5-1
CASSWLADSYEQYF
TGCGCCAGCAGCTGGTTAGCGGACTCCTACGAGCAGTACTTC
>TRBJ1-1|TRBD1|NA|TRBV9
CASTQSGTANTEAFF
TGTGCCAGCACCCAGTCCGGGACAGCGAACACTGAAGCTTTCTTT
>TRBJ2-2|TRBD1|NA|TRBV5-6
CASRGGNTGELFF
TGTGCCAGCAGAGGGGGCAACACCGGGGAGCTGTTTTTT
>TRBJ1-5|NA|NA|TRBV11-2
CASSLQGGSNQPQHF
TGTGCCAGCAGCTTACAAGGTGGTAGCAATCAGCCCCAGCATTTT
>TRBJ1-1|NA|NA|TRBV14
CASSVRDKLEAFF
TGTGCCAGCAGCGTTCGGGACAAATTGGAAGCTTTCTTT
>TRBJ1-2|NA|once|TRBV7-2
CASSIGTAQLGYTF
TGTGCCAGCAGCATTGGGACTGCACAACTAGGCTACACCTTC
>TRBJ2-1|NA|NA|TRBV7-7
CASSLVVANDNEQFF
TGTGCCAGCAGCTTAGTAGTTGCGAACGACAATGAGCAGTTCTTC
>TRBJ2-3|NA|NA|TRBV6-1
CASSEDPVSTDTQYF
TGTGCCAGCAGTGAAGACCCAGTTAGCACAGATACGCAGTATTTT
>TRBJ2-2|TRBD1|NA|TRBV6-6
CASTEQGADTGELFF
TGTGCCAGCACAGAACAGGGGGCGGACACCGGGGAGCTGTTTTTT